The 22 T cell receptor beta chains in this list originate from one sample, sequenced in a study of STAT5B mutations in CD4+ large granular lymphocyte leukemia. Produced via immunoSEQ multiplex PCR; TCRdb's table is partial and in-frame only. The sample lists some 28,000 clones, approximately 75% seen once, with approximately 2.8% in the top ten. Sequenced material: CD4+ T cells from blood buffy coats. These receptors came from a human donor in good health.

This clone appeared a single time. J is TRBJ1-4 and V is TRBV30; D is possibly TRBD1 (5 bases). This CDR3 comprises 13 residues. V was cut by 8 bases and J by 8 bases, with 18 bases left in between. Germline V gene data show CDR1 as GTSNPN and CDR2 as SVGIG (reference sequence). Here the CDR3 reads CAGRRGGGEKLFF. The CDR3 DNA reads TGTGCCGGGCGGAGGGGCGGGGGGGAAAAACTGTTTTTT. Based on the CDR3 plus reference TRBV30 and TRBJ1-4, the full variable domain is SQTIHQWPATLVQPVGSPLSLECTVEGTSNPNLYWYRQAAGRGLQLLFYSVGIGQISSEVPQNLSASRPQDRQFILSSKKLLLSDSGFYLCAGRRGGGEKLFFGSGTQLSVL.

In its sample, this clone was seen once. V and J are TRBV14 and TRBJ2-1; tentatively, D is TRBD2 (5 bases). The V end was cut by 0 bases, the J end by 9 bases, with 12 bases between. The CDR3 totals 14 residues. The germline gives CDR1 SGHDN, CDR2 FVKESK. The CDR3 DNA sequence: TGTGCCAGCAGCCAAGATTTCGGGGTCGGTGAGCAGTTCTTC. Translating it yields CASSQDFGVGEQFF.

This clone qualifies as hyperexpanded (1% or more). CDR3 region: CASSDVGGLTYEQYF. CDR3 coding DNA: TGTGCCAGCAGTGACGTGGGGGGGCTAACCTACGAGCAGTACTTC. The rearrangement joins TRBV2 to TRBJ2-7; tentatively, D is TRBD2 (7 bases). Germline loops: CDR1 SNHLY, CDR2 FYNNEI. The CDR3 has 15 residues. V shed 3 bases and J shed 2 bases, with 14 bases lying between them.

V gene TRBV5-1 combines with J gene TRBJ1-1; no clear D gene. Germline loops: CDR1 SGHRS, CDR2 YFSETQ. The CDR3 is 14 amino acids. Trimming stripped 0 bases from V and 1 base from J, with 7 bases between. The CDR3 DNA reads TGCGCCAGCAGCTTGGAGGGCAGGAACACTGAAGCTTTCTTT. It specifies CASSLEGRNTEAFF.

The chain employs TRBV30 and TRBJ2-2; D is unresolved. The V end lost 1 base, the J end lost 5 bases, and 8 bases lay between the germline ends. The CDR3 is 13 residues long. CDR1 and CDR2 (germline): GTSNPN, SVGIG (reference sequence). The CDR3 protein is CAWSAQSTGELFF. CDR3 nucleotide sequence: TGTGCCTGGAGTGCCCAGAGTACCGGGGAGCTGTTTTTT.

The chain combines TRBV4-3 with TRBJ2-1, with D uncertain. The CDR3 loop spans 17 amino acids. Trimming stripped 0 bases from V and 3 bases from J, with 15 bases between. Germline values: CDR1 LGHNA, CDR2 YSLEER. CDR3 bases: TGCGCCAGCAGCCAAGATGTTGGCTCTAGGGTCTACAATGAGCAGTTCTTC. Translating gives CASSQDVGSRVYNEQFF.

This chain joins TRBV9 and TRBJ2-7; 9 nucleotides align to TRBD2. The CDR3 is 15 residues long. Germline assignment: CDR1 SGDLS and CDR2 YYNGEE. V lost 2 bases to trimming and J lost 3 bases; unmatched junction nucleotides: 6. The CDR3 is CASSVGGTSLYEQYF. CDR3 nucleotide sequence: TGTGCCAGCAGCGTCGGGGGGACTAGCCTCTACGAGCAGTACTTC.

This clone was seen only a few times. The chain links TRBV6-6 to TRBJ2-2; D is unclear. The germline gives CDR1 MNHNY, CDR2 SVGAGI (reference sequence). Trimming removed 4 bases at V and 0 bases at J, with 9 bases between. The CDR3 covers 15 residues. CDR3 amino acids: CASSSRGPNTGELFF. The CDR3 DNA is TGTGCCAGCAGTTCCCGAGGTCCGAACACCGGGGAGCTGTTTTTT.

The V gene is TRBV7-8, the J gene TRBJ2-5, with D possibly being TRBD2 (6 bases). This CDR3 region has 15 residues. Trimming removed 3 bases at V and 4 bases at J, with 15 bases between. Germline CDR1 SGHVS, CDR2 FQNEAQ. CDR3 in DNA: TGTGCCAGCAGCTTGGGTGGAGGGCAGGGAGAGACCCAGTACTTC. Its protein product is CASSLGGGQGETQYF.

The CDR3 DNA reads TGTGCCAGCAGCGGACGGCTAGCGGGAGGGGGAGATACGCAGTATTTT. Translating gives CASSGRLAGGGDTQYF. The V call is TRBV9, the J call TRBJ2-3, with 12 positions matching TRBD2. J gave up 5 bases and V 3 bases, and 7 bases lay outside the gene matches. The CDR3 sequence is 16 residues long. In germline, CDR1 is SGDLS, CDR2 YYNGEE. Using reference TRBV9 and TRBJ2-3 for the parts outside the CDR3, the full variable domain is DSGVTQTPKHLITATGQRVTLRCSPRSGDLSVYWYQQSLDQGLQFLIQYYNGEERAKGNILERFSAQQFPDLHSELNLSSLELGDSALYFCASSGRLAGGGDTQYFGPGTRLTVL.

The rearrangement links TRBV10-3 to TRBJ1-6; 11 nucleotides line up with TRBD1. The trim removed 10 bases at V and 8 bases at J, leaving 4 bases unmatched. The CDR3 loop spans 13 amino acids. CDR1 and CDR2 (germline): ENHRY, SYGVKD. CDR3 coding DNA: TGTGCCACCGGGACAGGGGGTTATTCACCCCTCCACTTT. Its protein is CATGTGGYSPLHF.

The rearrangement links TRBV5-5 to TRBJ1-4; no clear D. CDR3 size: 15 residues. V was shortened by 5 bases and J by 0 bases, with 11 bases between the two germline ends. Germline loops: CDR1 SGHKS, CDR2 YYEKEE (reference sequence). CDR3 in amino acids: CASSLIGSTNEKLFF. The CDR3 region has the DNA TGTGCCAGCAGTTTGATTGGGTCAACTAATGAAAAACTGTTTTTT.

This clone was found once. The chain joins TRBV18 to TRBJ2-2, with TRBD2 matching over 13 bases. Germline V gene lookup returns CDR1 KGHSH and CDR2 LQKENI. There are 19 residues in the CDR3. V lost 1 base and J lost 3; bases outside the gene matches: 8. The CDR3 DNA sequence: TGTGCCAGCTCACCACTGTCACTAGCGGGAGGGCCACACACCGGGGAGCTGTTTTTT. This translates into CASSPLSLAGGPHTGELFF.

This chain joins TRBV6-1 and TRBJ2-1, with 7 bases that match TRBD1. Germline trimming cut 6 bases from V and 6 bases from J; bases unmatched to any gene: 8. CDR1 and CDR2 from the germline V gene are MNHNS and SASEGT. The CDR3 runs 14 residues. The CDR3 here is CASRRDRRSNEQFF. The CDR3 DNA reads TGTGCCAGCAGACGGGACAGAAGATCCAATGAGCAGTTCTTC.

The rearrangement joins TRBV10-3 to TRBJ1-5; D unresolved. Germline V gene sequence: CDR1 ENHRY, CDR2 SYGVKD. The CDR3 has 13 residues. V was shortened by 6 bases and J by 5 bases, with 11 bases between the two germline ends. CDR3 amino acids: CAIRKVWDQPQHF. The CDR3 bases are TGTGCCATCAGGAAGGTTTGGGATCAGCCCCAGCATTTT.

Only a few counts were recorded for this clone. The chain combines TRBV6-5 with TRBJ2-3; the D is unclear. This CDR3 is built from 12 residues. Per germline, CDR1 MNHEY and CDR2 SVGAGI. Between the trimmed V and J ends, which lost 5 bases and 0 bases, there was a span of 3 bases. CDR3 sequence: CASSKSTDTQYF. DNA of the CDR3: TGTGCCAGCAGTAAAAGCACAGATACGCAGTATTTT.

This chain links TRBV13 with TRBJ2-1; 7 nucleotides line up with TRBD1. Germline trimming cut 4 bases from V and 8 bases from J; bases unmatched to any gene: 11. The CDR3 contains 15 residues. Looked up from germline, CDR1 is PRHDT and CDR2 is FYEKMQ (reference sequence). In DNA, the CDR3 is TGTGCCAGCAGCTCCGGGACAGCACCTTGGGATGAGCAGTTCTTC. This encodes CASSSGTAPWDEQFF.

The chain has TRBV5-5 and TRBJ2-5, with 14 bases matching TRBD2. This CDR3 has 17 amino acids. V shed 4 bases and J 4 bases; nucleotides not matched to a gene: 9. Germline V gene lookup returns CDR1 SGHKS and CDR2 YYEKEE (reference sequence). DNA for the CDR3: TGTGCCAGCAGCCCCTTACCGGGACTAGCGGGAGCAGAGACCCAGTACTTC. Encoded protein: CASSPLPGLAGAETQYF.

The rearrangement joins TRBV4-3 to TRBJ2-7; D remains unclear. The CDR3 length is 13 residues. V was cut by 2 bases and J by 6 bases, with 11 bases left in between. Germline-derived CDR1 and CDR2 are LGHNA and YSLEER. The CDR3 coding sequence is TGCGCCAGCAGCCAAACGACGGGCCTCGAGCAGTACTTC. The encoded protein is CASSQTTGLEQYF.

The chain joins TRBV2 to TRBJ2-2; TRBD2 matches at 8 bases. In germline, CDR1 is SNHLY, CDR2 FYNNEI. The trim removed 4 bases at V and 5 bases at J, leaving 12 bases unmatched. This CDR3 contains 17 residues. Here the CDR3 DNA reads TGTGCCAGCAGTGGGGCCCCGGGGGGGCGTAATACCGGGGAGCTGTTTTTT. Translating it yields CASSGAPGGRNTGELFF.

This clone has only a few counts. V is TRBV11-2 and J is TRBJ1-2, with D unclear. The V and J ends lost 5 bases and 3 bases respectively, with 4 bases between them. Germline V gene sequence: CDR1 SGHAT, CDR2 FQNNGV. The CDR3 runs to 11 residues. The CDR3 reads CASSQYYGYTF. In nucleotides, the CDR3 is TGTGCCAGCAGCCAATACTATGGCTACACCTTC.

This sequence joins TRBV5-6 and TRBJ2-7; 11 nucleotides match TRBD1. V lost 4 bases and J lost 4; bases outside the gene matches: 1. The CDR3 has 13 amino acids. Germline V lookup: CDR1 SGHDT, CDR2 YYEEEE. CDR3 in amino acids: CASSRDRGYEQYF. As DNA, the CDR3 is TGTGCCAGCAGCCGGGACAGGGGGTACGAGCAGTACTTC. Drawing the rest from reference TRBV5-6 and TRBJ2-7, the complete variable domain is DAGVTQSPTHLIKTRGQQVTLRCSPKSGHDTVSWYQQALGQGPQFIFQYYEEEERQRGNFPDRFSGHQFPNYSSELNVNALLLGDSALYLCASSRDRGYEQYFGPGTRLTVT.